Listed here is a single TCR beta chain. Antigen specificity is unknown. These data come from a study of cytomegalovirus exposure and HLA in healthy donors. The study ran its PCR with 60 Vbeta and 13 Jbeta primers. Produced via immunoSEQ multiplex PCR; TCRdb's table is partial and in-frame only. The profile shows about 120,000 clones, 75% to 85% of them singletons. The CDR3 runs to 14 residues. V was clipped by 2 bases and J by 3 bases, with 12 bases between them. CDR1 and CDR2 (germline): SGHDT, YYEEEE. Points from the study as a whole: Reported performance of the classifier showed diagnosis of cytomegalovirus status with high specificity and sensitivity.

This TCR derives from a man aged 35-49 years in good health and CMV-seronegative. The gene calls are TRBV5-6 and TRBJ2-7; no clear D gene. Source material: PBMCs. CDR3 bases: TGTGCCAGCAGCTTAGGATACAGCCACTACGAGCAGTACTTC. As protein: CASSLGYSHYEQYF.